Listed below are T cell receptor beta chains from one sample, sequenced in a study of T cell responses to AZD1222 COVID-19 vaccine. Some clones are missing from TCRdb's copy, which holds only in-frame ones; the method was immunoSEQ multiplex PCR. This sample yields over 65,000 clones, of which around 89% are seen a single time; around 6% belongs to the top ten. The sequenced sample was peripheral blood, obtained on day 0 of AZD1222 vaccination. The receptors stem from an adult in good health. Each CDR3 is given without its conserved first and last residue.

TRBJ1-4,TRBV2,ASVGEKLF
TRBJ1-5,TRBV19,ASAGGRALPQH
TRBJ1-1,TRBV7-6,ASSSGPRRTEAF
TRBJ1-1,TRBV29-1,SVVRHLNTEAF
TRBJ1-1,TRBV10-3,AISEARDTEAF
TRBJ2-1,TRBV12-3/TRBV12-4,ASGWGSGNEQF
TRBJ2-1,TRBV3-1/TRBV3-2,ASSQGLAGGRYEQF
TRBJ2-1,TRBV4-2,ASSLTRGGGNEQF
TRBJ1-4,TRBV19,ASSDAPRGSNEKLF
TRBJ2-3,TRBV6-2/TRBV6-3,ASSTGLLTDTQY
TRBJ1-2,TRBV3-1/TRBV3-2,ASSQGGTYLNYGYT
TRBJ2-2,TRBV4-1,ASSQAPGTAVTGELF
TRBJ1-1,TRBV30,AWRTLLTKNTEAF
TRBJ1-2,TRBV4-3,ASSQDRGPLYYGYT
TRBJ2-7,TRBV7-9,ASSARDRGTGGYEQY
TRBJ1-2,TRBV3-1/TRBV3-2,ASSQEWTGGVYGYT
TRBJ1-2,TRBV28,ASSQGATNYGYT
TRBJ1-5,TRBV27,ASSRGPNQPQH
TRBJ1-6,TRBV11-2,ASGFSLTTAINSPLH
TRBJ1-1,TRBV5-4,ASSFSDRNTEAF
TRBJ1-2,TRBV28,ASNTGVYGYT
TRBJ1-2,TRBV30,AWSLRDRGQDGYT